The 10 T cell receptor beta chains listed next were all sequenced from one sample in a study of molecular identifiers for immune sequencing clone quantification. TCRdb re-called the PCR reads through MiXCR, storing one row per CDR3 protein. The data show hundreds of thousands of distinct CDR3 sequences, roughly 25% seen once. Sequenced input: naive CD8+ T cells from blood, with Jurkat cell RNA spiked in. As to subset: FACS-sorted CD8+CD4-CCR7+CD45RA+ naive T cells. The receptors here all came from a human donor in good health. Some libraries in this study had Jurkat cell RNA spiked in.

CDR3 protein: CASSGGTGVPGELFF. The CDR3 DNA is TGCGCCAGCAGTGGCGGGACAGGGGTCCCCGGGGAGCTGTTTTTT. This chain links TRBV10-1 with TRBJ2-2, with 10 bases fitting TRBD1. The CDR3 extends over 15 amino acids. Per the germline V gene, CDR1 is WNHNN and CDR2 is SYGVQD (reference sequence). Trimming removed 4 bases from V and 6 bases from J; junction bases left unmatched: 5.

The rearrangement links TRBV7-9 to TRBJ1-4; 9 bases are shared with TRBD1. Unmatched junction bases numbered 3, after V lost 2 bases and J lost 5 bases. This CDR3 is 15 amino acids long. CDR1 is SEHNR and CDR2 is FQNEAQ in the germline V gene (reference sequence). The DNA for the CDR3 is TGTGCCAGCAGCTTATCGACAGGGGGAAATGAAAAACTGTTTTTT. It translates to CASSLSTGGNEKLFF.

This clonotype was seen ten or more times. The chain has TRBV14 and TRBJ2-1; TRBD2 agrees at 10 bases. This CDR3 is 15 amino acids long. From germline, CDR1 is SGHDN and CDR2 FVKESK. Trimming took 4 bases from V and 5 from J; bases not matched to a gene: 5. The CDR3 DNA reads TGTGCCAGCAGCCCTGGACTAGCGGAAAACAATGAGCAGTTCTTC. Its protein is CASSPGLAENNEQFF.

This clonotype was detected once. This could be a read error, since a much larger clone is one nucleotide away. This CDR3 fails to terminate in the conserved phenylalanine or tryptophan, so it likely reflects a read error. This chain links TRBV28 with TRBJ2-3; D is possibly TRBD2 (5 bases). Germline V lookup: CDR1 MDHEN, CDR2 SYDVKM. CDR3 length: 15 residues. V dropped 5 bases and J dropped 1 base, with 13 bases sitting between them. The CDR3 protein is CASSKRGRGTDTQYL. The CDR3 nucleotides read TGTGCCAGCAGTAAGAGAGGGCGGGGCACAGATACGCAGTATCTT.

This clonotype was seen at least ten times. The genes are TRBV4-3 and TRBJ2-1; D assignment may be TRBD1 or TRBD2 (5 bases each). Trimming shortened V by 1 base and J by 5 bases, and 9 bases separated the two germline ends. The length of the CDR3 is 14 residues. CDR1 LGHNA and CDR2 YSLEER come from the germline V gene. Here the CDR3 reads CASSQARENNEQFF. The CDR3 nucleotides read TGCGCCAGCAGCCAAGCCAGGGAGAACAATGAGCAGTTCTTC.

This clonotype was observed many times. CDR3 region: CASRDRGFSGNTIYF. CDR3 in DNA: TGTGCCAGCAGGGACAGGGGATTCTCTGGAAACACCATATATTTT. The chain has TRBV2 and TRBJ1-3, with 9 nucleotides matching TRBD1. This CDR3 has 15 residues. Germline-derived CDR1 and CDR2 are SNHLY and FYNNEI. The V and J ends lost 6 bases and 0 bases, in that order; junction bases with no gene match: 3.

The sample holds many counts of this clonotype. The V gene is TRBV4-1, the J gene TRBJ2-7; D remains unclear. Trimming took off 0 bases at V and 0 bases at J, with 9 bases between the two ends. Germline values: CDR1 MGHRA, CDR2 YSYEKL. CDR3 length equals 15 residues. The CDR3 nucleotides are TGCGCCAGCAGCCAAGAAGCAAGAAGCTCCTACGAGCAGTACTTC. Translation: CASSQEARSSYEQYF.

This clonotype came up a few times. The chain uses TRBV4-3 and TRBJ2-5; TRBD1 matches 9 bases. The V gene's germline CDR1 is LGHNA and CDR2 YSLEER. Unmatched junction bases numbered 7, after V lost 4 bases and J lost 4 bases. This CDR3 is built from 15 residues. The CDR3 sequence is CASSPYDRGAETQYF. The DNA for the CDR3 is TGCGCCAGCAGCCCCTACGACAGGGGGGCAGAGACCCAGTACTTC.

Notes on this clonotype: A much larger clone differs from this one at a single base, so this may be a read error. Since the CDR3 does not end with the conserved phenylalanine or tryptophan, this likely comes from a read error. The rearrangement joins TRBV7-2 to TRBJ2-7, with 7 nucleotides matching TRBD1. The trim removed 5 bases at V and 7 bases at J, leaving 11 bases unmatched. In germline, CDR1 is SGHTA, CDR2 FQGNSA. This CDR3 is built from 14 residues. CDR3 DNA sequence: TGTGCCAGCAGCCCACAGACAGGGCCTCAGGAGCAGTACCTC. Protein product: CASSPQTGPQEQYL.

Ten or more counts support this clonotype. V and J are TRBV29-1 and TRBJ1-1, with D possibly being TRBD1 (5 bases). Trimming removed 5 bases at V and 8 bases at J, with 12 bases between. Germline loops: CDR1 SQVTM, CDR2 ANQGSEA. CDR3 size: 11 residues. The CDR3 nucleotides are TGCAGCGTTAATGGGGGGACGGAAGCTTTCTTT. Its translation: CSVNGGTEAFF.